Sequencing of this T cell receptor (beta chain) was carried out in a study of graft-versus-host responses after intestinal transplantation. In the study overall: Every transplant recipient was induced with anti-thymocyte globulin, then maintained on tacrolimus and steroids for about 3 years.

V lost 4 bases and J lost 4, with 11 bases in between. CDR1 is SGHDT, CDR2 YYEEEE, per germline. This CDR3 has 13 amino acids. TCRdb's copy holds only in-frame clones and misses some; the assay was immunoSEQ multiplex PCR. Counted here are some 40,000 clones, roughly 86% occurring once; the ten biggest clones make up approximately 6.9%. The TCR was taken from a human patient who received an intestinal transplant, so some T cells may come from the graft donor. The sequenced sample was PBMCs, obtained about 270 days after transplant. The chain combines TRBV5-6 with TRBJ1-2; the D gene is possibly TRBD1 (5 bases). The CDR3, as DNA: TGTGCCAGCAGCATAGGGGAAATCTATGGCTACACCTTC. Translation: CASSIGEIYGYTF.